Listed here are 27 T cell receptor beta chains from one sample, sequenced in a study of cytomegalovirus exposure and HLA in healthy donors. The assay was immunoSEQ multiplex PCR, and TCRdb's table has in-frame clones only and misses some. Found here are under 200,000 clones, around nine tenths of them singletons; the top ten hold about a tenth. The source material was PBMCs. These receptors were collected from a woman younger than 35 in good health and CMV-seropositive.

This clone was counted only a few times. The genes are TRBV9 and TRBJ2-6; no definite D call. Trimming cost V 0 bases and J 1 base, with 5 bases left between them. CDR1 and CDR2 from the germline V gene are SGDLS and YYNGEE. CDR3 size: 15 residues. CDR3 sequence: CASSVGGSGANVLTF. In DNA form, the CDR3 reads TGTGCCAGCAGCGTAGGAGGATCTGGGGCCAACGTCCTGACTTTC. Full variable domain (rest looked up from reference TRBV9 and TRBJ2-6): DSGVTQTPKHLITATGQRVTLRCSPRSGDLSVYWYQQSLDQGLQFLIQYYNGEERAKGNILERFSAQQFPDLHSELNLSSLELGDSALYFCASSVGGSGANVLTFGAGSRLTVL.

The J gene is TRBJ2-1, the V gene TRBV9, with 8 bases identical to TRBD2. This CDR3 region has 17 residues. Germline trimming cut 4 bases from V and 5 bases from J; bases unmatched to any gene: 14. Germline V gene sequence: CDR1 SGDLS, CDR2 YYNGEE. CDR3 nucleotide sequence: TGTGCCAGCAGCCTCCGACCGTCGACTAGCGTTGACAATGAGCAGTTCTTC. Amino acid sequence: CASSLRPSTSVDNEQFF.

This rearrangement joins TRBV9 to TRBJ2-1; 11 bases agree with TRBD2. The CDR3 has 15 amino acids. V shed 3 bases and J 3 bases; nucleotides not matched to a gene: 2. Germline V lookup: CDR1 SGDLS, CDR2 YYNGEE. The CDR3 DNA sequence: TGTGCCAGCAGCGAGGGACTAGCGGTCTACAATGAGCAGTTCTTC. It encodes CASSEGLAVYNEQFF.

V and J are TRBV5-1 and TRBJ1-4, with a tentative D call TRBD1 (6 bases). Germline CDR1 reads SGHRS; CDR2 reads YFSETQ. The CDR3 is 15 amino acids. V was pared by 2 bases and J by 2 bases, with 10 bases between. CDR3 sequence: CASSLQGATNEKLFF. In DNA, the CDR3 is TGCGCCAGCAGCTTACAGGGTGCTACTAATGAAAAACTGTTTTTT.

V and J are TRBV4-1 and TRBJ2-7; no firm D call. The V gene lost 3 bases and the J gene lost 6 bases, with 12 bases spanning the gap. The CDR3 length is 13 residues. The germline gives CDR1 MGHRA, CDR2 YSYEKL. The CDR3 loop reads CASSHSDYGEQYF. In nucleotides, the CDR3 is TGCGCCAGCAGCCATTCTGATTACGGCGAGCAGTACTTC.

This chain joins TRBV5-1 and TRBJ1-5; 7 bases are shared with TRBD1. This CDR3 has 14 residues. After removal of 3 bases from V and 3 bases from J, the junction contained 3 bases not matched to a gene. Germline CDR1 and CDR2: SGHRS and YFSETQ. The CDR3 DNA is TGCGCCAGCAGCTCGGGGACAGACAATCAGCCCCAGCATTTT. Translation: CASSSGTDNQPQHF.

A note on this clone: Other nucleotide sequences in the sample specify the same CDR3. The rearrangement links TRBV27 to TRBJ1-1; possibly TRBD1 for D (5 bases). The germline gives CDR1 MNHEY, CDR2 SMNVEV (reference sequence). V gave up 5 bases and J gave up 0 bases, with 10 bases separating them. This CDR3 comprises 14 residues. CDR3 nucleotides: TGTGCCAGCAGTCCAGGGACTTTGAACACTGAAGCTTTCTTT. Translated: CASSPGTLNTEAFF.

The CDR3 loop reads CASSLTGIIQPQHF. The DNA of the CDR3 is TGTGCCAGCAGCTTGACAGGGATAATTCAGCCCCAGCATTTT. The genes are TRBV7-2 and TRBJ1-5, with 7 nucleotides matching TRBD1. Trimming cost V 3 bases and J 6 bases; bases outside gene matches: 5. Per the germline V gene, CDR1 is SGHTA and CDR2 is FQGNSA. This CDR3 contains 14 residues.

The gene calls are TRBV27 and TRBJ1-1; tentatively, D is TRBD1 (5 bases). Between the trimmed V and J ends, which lost 5 bases and 0 bases, there was a span of 19 bases. This CDR3 is built from 17 residues. Germline CDR1 is MNHEY and CDR2 is SMNVEV (reference sequence). DNA of the CDR3: TGTGCCAGCAGTCCTCACAGGACGGCGGGGGTGAACACTGAAGCTTTCTTT. It yields the protein CASSPHRTAGVNTEAFF.

V usage is TRBV28 and J usage is TRBJ2-3; 14 nucleotides align to TRBD2. V lost 1 base and J lost 0; bases outside the gene matches: 3. The CDR3 runs 18 residues. Looked up from germline, CDR1 is MDHEN and CDR2 is SYDVKM. CDR3 amino acids: CASSLSGLAGESTDTQYF. The CDR3 DNA follows: TGTGCCAGCAGTTTATCGGGACTAGCGGGAGAGAGCACAGATACGCAGTATTTT.

The chain links TRBV30 to TRBJ1-1; D is possibly TRBD1 (5 bases). Germline V gene data show CDR1 as GTSNPN and CDR2 as SVGIG (reference sequence). The V end lost 0 bases, the J end lost 0 bases, and 8 bases lay between the germline ends. This CDR3 region has 14 residues. The CDR3 is CAWSVTDMNTEAFF. CDR3 nucleotide sequence: TGTGCCTGGAGTGTAACGGACATGAACACTGAAGCTTTCTTT.

The genes are TRBV13 and TRBJ2-1; 10 nucleotides align to TRBD2. This CDR3 has 18 residues. The J segment lost 7 bases and the V segment lost 0 bases, leaving 12 bases of the junction unmatched. Germline V CDR1 and CDR2: PRHDT, FYEKMQ (reference sequence). The CDR3 loop reads CASSLGPPLAGVVNEQFF. DNA for the CDR3: TGTGCCAGCAGCTTAGGCCCCCCCCTAGCGGGGGTTGTTAATGAGCAGTTCTTC. The whole variable domain, filled in from reference TRBV13 and TRBJ2-1, reads AAGVIQSPRHLIKEKRETATLKCYPIPRHDTVYWYQQGPGQDPQFLISFYEKMQSDKGSIPDRFSAQQFSDYHSELNMSSLELGDSALYFCASSLGPPLAGVVNEQFFGPGTRLTVL.

The chain combines TRBV29-1 with TRBJ1-5; TRBD1 matches at 8 bases. Germline values: CDR1 SQVTM, CDR2 ANQGSEA. V dropped 6 bases and J dropped 5; count of bases not matched to a gene: 3. This CDR3 has 12 amino acids. The CDR3 DNA reads as TGCAGCGTCGGACAGGGCGATCAGCCCCAGCATTTT. This gives the protein CSVGQGDQPQHF. The complete variable domain, with remaining parts taken from reference TRBV29-1 and TRBJ1-5, reads SAVISQKPSRDICQRGTSLTIQCQVDSQVTMMFWYRQQPGQSLTLIATANQGSEATYESGFVIDKFPISRPNLTFSTLTVSNMSPEDSSIYLCSVGQGDQPQHFGDGTRLSIL.

This chain uses TRBV10-3 with TRBJ1-1, with D perhaps matching TRBD1 (6 bases). This CDR3 is 17 amino acids long. Germline-derived CDR1 and CDR2 are ENHRY and SYGVKD. V shed 10 bases and J shed 4 bases, with 28 bases lying between them. Here the CDR3 reads CATSHPGGAPSVTEAFF. The CDR3 bases are TGTGCCACCTCCCATCCCGGGGGGGCCCCATCAGTCACTGAAGCTTTCTTT.

The chain has TRBV11-2 and TRBJ2-7; 9 nucleotides agree with TRBD1. This CDR3 has 15 residues. The V gene end was trimmed by 3 bases and the J gene end by 3 bases; junction bases not matched to a gene: 6. From germline, CDR1 is SGHAT and CDR2 FQNNGV. This chain's CDR3 is CASSFSTGGIYEQYF. The CDR3 DNA is TGTGCCAGCAGCTTCTCGACAGGGGGGATCTACGAGCAGTACTTC.

J is TRBJ2-3 and V is TRBV2, with 9 bases matching TRBD2. After removal of 4 bases from V and 3 bases from J, the junction contained 5 bases not matched to a gene. Germline loops: CDR1 SNHLY, CDR2 FYNNEI. The CDR3 has 15 amino acids. This CDR3 is CASSASGASTDTQYF. CDR3 DNA sequence: TGTGCCAGCAGTGCTAGCGGGGCCTCTACAGATACGCAGTATTTT.

The V and J genes are TRBV7-2 and TRBJ2-1, with D possibly TRBD2 on 6 matching bases. The CDR3 contains 16 residues. CDR1 is SGHTA, CDR2 FQGNSA, per germline. V was trimmed by 2 bases and J by 3 bases, leaving 14 bases between them. The CDR3 DNA reads as TGTGCCAGCAGCTTAAATGCGGGAAGGATCTACAATGAGCAGTTCTTC. Its translation: CASSLNAGRIYNEQFF. Full variable domain (rest looked up from reference TRBV7-2 and TRBJ2-1): GAGVSQSPSNKVTEKGKDVELRCDPISGHTALYWYRQSLGQGLEFLIYFQGNSAPDKSGLPSDRFSAERTGGSVSTLTIQRTQQEDSAVYLCASSLNAGRIYNEQFFGPGTRLTVL.

This chain connects TRBV5-1 to TRBJ1-4; D not resolved. CDR3 length equals 14 residues. Germline lookup yields CDR1 SGHRS and CDR2 YFSETQ. V gave up 0 bases and J gave up 7 bases, with 10 bases separating them. The CDR3 loop reads CASSLAGLTEKLFF. In DNA, the CDR3 is TGCGCCAGCAGCTTGGCCGGGTTGACTGAAAAACTGTTTTTT.

This clone was recorded a few times. This chain connects TRBV19 to TRBJ1-5; 8 bases map to TRBD1. Germline values: CDR1 LNHDA, CDR2 SQIVND (reference sequence). The CDR3 extends over 14 amino acids. V shed 4 bases and J 6 bases; nucleotides not matched to a gene: 5. The DNA for the CDR3 is TGTGCCAGTAGTACCCGACAGGGGATTCAGCCCCAGCATTTT. Protein product: CASSTRQGIQPQHF.

This sequence joins TRBV6-5 and TRBJ2-5; 7 bases line up with TRBD1. Germline CDR1 and CDR2: MNHEY and SVGAGI. Trimming at V came to 6 bases and at J to 2 bases, leaving 6 bases not matched to a gene. There are 14 residues in the CDR3. The DNA of the CDR3 is TGTGCCAGCAGCCGACAGGGATCGCAAGAGACCCAGTACTTC. Its translation is CASSRQGSQETQYF.

DNA of the CDR3: TGTGCCACCAGCAGACCGGGACAGGGGGCGCCCCACAATGAGCAGTTCTTC. Its protein is CATSRPGQGAPHNEQFF. The V gene is TRBV15, the J gene TRBJ2-1; TRBD1 matches at 12 bases. Germline assignment: CDR1 LNHNV and CDR2 YYDKDF (reference sequence). The CDR3 is made up of 17 amino acids. The J segment lost 5 bases and the V segment lost 2 bases, leaving 7 bases of the junction unmatched.

A remark on this clone: Other DNA variants within this sample encode the same CDR3. The V call is TRBV6-5, the J call TRBJ2-1; D is ambiguous. V was cut by 6 bases and J by 3 bases, with 9 bases left in between. The germline V gene encodes CDR1 MNHEY and CDR2 SVGAGI. This CDR3 has 13 amino acids. CDR3 sequence (DNA): TGTGCCAGCAGGTTTTCAGACTACAATGAGCAGTTCTTC. It specifies CASRFSDYNEQFF.

This clone was observed a single time. The genes are TRBV7-2 and TRBJ2-3; TRBD2 aligns across 8 bases. V was pared by 0 bases and J by 0 bases, with 11 bases of the junction left unmatched. Germline values: CDR1 SGHTA, CDR2 FQGNSA. The CDR3 has 19 residues. The CDR3 DNA is TGTGCCAGCAGCTTAGCTTTGTCCTCTAGCGGGCGAAGCACAGATACGCAGTATTTT. Translating it yields CASSLALSSSGRSTDTQYF.

The chain joins TRBV2 to TRBJ2-7; 10 bases fit TRBD1. Germline V CDR1 and CDR2: SNHLY, FYNNEI. The CDR3 loop spans 14 amino acids. J gave up 6 bases and V 6 bases, and 8 bases lay outside the gene matches. CDR3: CASRGGTGASEQYF. CDR3 coding DNA: TGTGCCAGCAGGGGCGGGACAGGGGCGTCCGAGCAGTACTTC. Full variable domain (remainder filled in from reference TRBV2 and TRBJ2-7): EPEVTQTPSHQVTQMGQEVILRCVPISNHLYFYWYRQILGQKVEFLVSFYNNEISEKSEIFDDQFSVERPDGSNFTLKIRSTKLEDSAMYFCASRGGTGASEQYFGPGTRLTVT.

The J gene is TRBJ1-2, the V gene TRBV28; TRBD1 matches at 9 bases. Germline assignment: CDR1 MDHEN and CDR2 SYDVKM. The CDR3 loop spans 15 amino acids. Unmatched junction bases numbered 9, after V lost 6 bases and J lost 4 bases. CDR3 in DNA: TGTGCCAGCAGCACCACAACAGGGGGCGTCTATGGCTACACCTTC. This sequence encodes CASSTTTGGVYGYTF.

The V call is TRBV6-5, the J call TRBJ2-5, with 10 nucleotides matching TRBD1. Germline loops: CDR1 MNHEY, CDR2 SVGAGI. There are 15 residues in the CDR3. Unmatched junction bases numbered 7, after V lost 4 bases and J lost 5 bases. The CDR3 here is CASSSNDRGPETQYF. The DNA of the CDR3 is TGTGCCAGCAGTTCAAACGACAGGGGGCCGGAGACCCAGTACTTC.

This chain uses TRBV10-2 with TRBJ2-7, with a tentative D call TRBD1 (6 bases). Trimming stripped 4 bases from V and 6 bases from J, with 10 bases between. CDR1 WSHSY and CDR2 SAAADI come from the germline V gene. The CDR3 contains 12 residues. The CDR3 spells CASSALGGEQYF. CDR3 nucleotides: TGCGCCAGCAGTGCCTTAGGGGGCGAGCAGTACTTC.